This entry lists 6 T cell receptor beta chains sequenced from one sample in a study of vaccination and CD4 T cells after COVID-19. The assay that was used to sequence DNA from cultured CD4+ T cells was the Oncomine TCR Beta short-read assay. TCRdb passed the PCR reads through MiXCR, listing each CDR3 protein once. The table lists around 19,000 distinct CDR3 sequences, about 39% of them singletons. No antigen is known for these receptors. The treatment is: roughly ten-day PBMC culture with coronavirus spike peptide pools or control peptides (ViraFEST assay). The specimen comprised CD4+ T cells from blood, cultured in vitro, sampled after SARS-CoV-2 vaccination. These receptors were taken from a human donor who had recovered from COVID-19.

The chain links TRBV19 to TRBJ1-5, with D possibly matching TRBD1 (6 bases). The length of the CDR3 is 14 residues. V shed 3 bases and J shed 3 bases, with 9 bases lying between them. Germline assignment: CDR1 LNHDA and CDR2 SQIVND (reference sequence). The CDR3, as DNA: TGTGCCAGTAGTATTCGGACAGTCAATCAGCCCCAGCATTTT. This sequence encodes CASSIRTVNQPQHF. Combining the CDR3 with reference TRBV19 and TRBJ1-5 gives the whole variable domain DGGITQSPKYLFRKEGQNVTLSCEQNLNHDAMYWYRQDPGQGLRLIYYSQIVNDFQKGDIAEGYSVSREKKESFPLTVTSAQKNPTAFYLCASSIRTVNQPQHFGDGTRLSIL.

The CDR3 DNA reads TGCAGCGTCGGATTCGACAGAGGGAACACTGAAGCTTTCTTT. It specifies CSVGFDRGNTEAFF. This chain links TRBV29-1 with TRBJ1-1; maybe TRBD1 (5 bases). The V gene's germline CDR1 is SQVTM and CDR2 ANQGSEA. The germline V and J ends were trimmed by 6 bases and 1 base, with 15 bases remaining between them. The CDR3 is made up of 14 amino acids.

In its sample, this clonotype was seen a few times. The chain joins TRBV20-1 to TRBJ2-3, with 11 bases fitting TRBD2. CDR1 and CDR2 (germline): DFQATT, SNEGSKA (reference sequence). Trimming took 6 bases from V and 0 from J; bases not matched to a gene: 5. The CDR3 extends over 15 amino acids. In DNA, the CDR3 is TGCAGTGCAGCTAGCGGGGGGTTTAGCACAGATACGCAGTATTTT. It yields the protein CSAASGGFSTDTQYF.

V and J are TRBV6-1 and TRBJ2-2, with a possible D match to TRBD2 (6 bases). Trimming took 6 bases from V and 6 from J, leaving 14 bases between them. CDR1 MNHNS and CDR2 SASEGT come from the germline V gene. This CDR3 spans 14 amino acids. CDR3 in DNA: TGTGCCAGCAGGCCCGGGGGTAGTGCCGGGGAGCTGTTTTTT. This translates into CASRPGGSAGELFF.

This CDR3 is CASSLTTGPSVKFF. CDR3 DNA sequence: TGTGCCAGCAGTTTAACGACAGGGCCCTCGGTGAAGTTCTTC. The rearrangement joins TRBV28 to TRBJ2-1; 7 bases fit TRBD1. Germline V gene sequence: CDR1 MDHEN, CDR2 SYDVKM. The CDR3 has 14 amino acids. After removal of 2 bases from V and 14 bases from J, the junction contained 12 bases not matched to a gene.

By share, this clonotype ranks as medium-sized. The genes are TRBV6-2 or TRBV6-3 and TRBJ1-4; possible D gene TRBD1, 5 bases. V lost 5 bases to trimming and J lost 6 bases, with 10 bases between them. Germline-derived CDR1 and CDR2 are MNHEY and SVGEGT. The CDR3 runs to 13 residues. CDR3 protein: CASSQARDEKLFF. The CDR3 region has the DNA TGTGCCAGCAGTCAAGCCAGGGATGAAAAACTGTTTTTT.